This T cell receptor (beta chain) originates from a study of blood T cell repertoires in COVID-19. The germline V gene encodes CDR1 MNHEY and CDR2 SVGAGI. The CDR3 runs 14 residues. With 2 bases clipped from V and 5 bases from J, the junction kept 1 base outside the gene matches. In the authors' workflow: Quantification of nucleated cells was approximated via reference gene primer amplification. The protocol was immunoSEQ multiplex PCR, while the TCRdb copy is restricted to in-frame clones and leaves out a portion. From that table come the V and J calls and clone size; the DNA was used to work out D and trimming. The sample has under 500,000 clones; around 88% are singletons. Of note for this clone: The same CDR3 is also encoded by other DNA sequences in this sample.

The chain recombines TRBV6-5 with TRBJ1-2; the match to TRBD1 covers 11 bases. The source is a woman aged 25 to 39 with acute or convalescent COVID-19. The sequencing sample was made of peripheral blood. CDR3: CASSYGTGGYGYTF. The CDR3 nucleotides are TGTGCCAGCAGTTACGGGACAGGGGGTTATGGCTACACCTTC.